This T cell receptor (beta chain) appears in the sequencing data of a study of response to subunit inactivated influenza vaccine. TCRdb independently ran MiXCR on the RT-PCR reads; one entry per CDR3 protein. Of a few hundred thousand distinct CDR3 sequences listed, about 10% are singletons. This clonotype showed up just a few times. These data were also reused for a study on T cells expressing NK-cell markers. That report notes: UMI-tagged 5'RACE template switching yielded the TCR beta cDNA.

Source: PBMCs from blood, taken on the day of vaccination. This receptor was taken from a man aged 50 to 59 who received an inactivated influenza vaccine.

The CDR3 sequence is CASSPIPPRTLYQETQYF. Here the CDR3 DNA reads TGTGCCAGCAGTCCCATCCCCCCCCGGACCCTGTACCAAGAGACCCAGTACTTC. V is TRBV6-2 or TRBV6-3 and J is TRBJ2-5; D is unresolved. Germline values: CDR1 MNHEY, CDR2 SVGEGT. The CDR3 has 18 residues. V shed 5 bases and J shed 0 bases, with 22 bases lying between them.